Listed below are T cell receptor beta chains from one sample, sequenced in a study of identical twins. TCRdb called the 5' RACE reads again in MiXCR, with one record for every CDR3 protein. This table has around 450,000 distinct CDR3 sequences, 14% appearing once. These data also featured in a second study, about yellow fever vaccine responses in identical twins.

The material sequenced was CD4+ T cells sorted from blood. All receptors come from a woman under 30 in good health. Each CDR3 is given without its conserved first and last residue.

j_call: TRBJ2-1
v_call: TRBV12-3/TRBV12-4
cdr3_aa: ASSLASHEQF

j_call: TRBJ2-6
v_call: TRBV7-9
cdr3_aa: ASSPTTGTGANVLT

j_call: TRBJ2-2
v_call: TRBV6-5
cdr3_aa: ASSWTDRELF

j_call: TRBJ2-7
v_call: TRBV15
cdr3_aa: ATSRELGGTYEQY

j_call: TRBJ1-5
v_call: TRBV12-3/TRBV12-4
cdr3_aa: ASSLAQGTNQPQH

j_call: TRBJ1-5
v_call: TRBV18
cdr3_aa: ASSLQATHSNQPQH

j_call: TRBJ1-2
v_call: TRBV30
cdr3_aa: AWTIPGLDYGYT

j_call: TRBJ2-3
v_call: TRBV20-1
cdr3_aa: SARDWRTSGFPPQY

j_call: TRBJ1-2
v_call: TRBV6-1
cdr3_aa: ASLDRGVYGYT

j_call: TRBJ1-6
v_call: TRBV27
cdr3_aa: ASSLSGQGIYNSPLH

j_call: TRBJ2-7
v_call: TRBV3-1
cdr3_aa: ASSPLSGGLISYEQY

j_call: TRBJ2-1
v_call: TRBV7-2
cdr3_aa: ASSLAQGAYNEQF

j_call: TRBJ2-3
v_call: TRBV27
cdr3_aa: ASSYVETAGTDTQY

j_call: TRBJ2-4
v_call: TRBV5-5
cdr3_aa: ASSLVGLAKNIQY

j_call: TRBJ2-4
v_call: TRBV4-3
cdr3_aa: ASSQDLGVSAKNIQY

j_call: TRBJ2-7
v_call: TRBV14
cdr3_aa: ASSQGGARPYEQY

j_call: TRBJ2-3
v_call: TRBV4-1
cdr3_aa: ASSQDHASLDTQY

j_call: TRBJ2-1
v_call: TRBV9
cdr3_aa: ASSPPAGGTNEQF

j_call: TRBJ2-2
v_call: TRBV29-1
cdr3_aa: SVSRGHDTGELF

j_call: TRBJ2-3
v_call: TRBV4-1
cdr3_aa: ASSQRGTSTDTQY

j_call: TRBJ2-1
v_call: TRBV5-1
cdr3_aa: ASSLAGPPGYNEQF

j_call: TRBJ2-6
v_call: TRBV29-1
cdr3_aa: SVIAPTGANVLT

j_call: TRBJ1-5
v_call: TRBV3-1
cdr3_aa: ASSQDHRGSQPQH

j_call: TRBJ2-7
v_call: TRBV28
cdr3_aa: ASSPTGLIFYEQY

j_call: TRBJ1-2
v_call: TRBV9
cdr3_aa: ASSVSGGDRGRYGLYGYT

j_call: TRBJ2-3
v_call: TRBV7-2
cdr3_aa: ASSFKGGDTQY

j_call: TRBJ2-7
v_call: TRBV10-3
cdr3_aa: AISELDEQY

j_call: TRBJ2-1
v_call: TRBV15
cdr3_aa: ATSRDIREGSYNEQF

j_call: TRBJ2-1
v_call: TRBV10-3
cdr3_aa: AISGLAGVSSLNFNEQF

j_call: TRBJ2-5
v_call: TRBV15
cdr3_aa: ATSSGTSDQETQY

j_call: TRBJ2-1
v_call: TRBV11-3
cdr3_aa: ASAGDHNEQF

j_call: TRBJ2-7
v_call: TRBV6-1
cdr3_aa: ASSEVLPRGAEQY

j_call: TRBJ2-1
v_call: TRBV29-1
cdr3_aa: SVEVHGPNEQF

j_call: TRBJ2-7
v_call: TRBV25-1
cdr3_aa: ASSEYRGSYEQY

j_call: TRBJ1-6
v_call: TRBV20-1
cdr3_aa: SAQRQNSPLH

j_call: TRBJ2-5
v_call: TRBV5-5
cdr3_aa: ASSLGTEETQY

j_call: TRBJ2-4
v_call: TRBV28
cdr3_aa: ASSPPPGRGKFNIQY